These 12 T cell receptor beta chains came from one sample sequenced in a study of CD8 T cells in ankylosing spondylitis. From the 5' RACE reads, TCRdb called clonotypes with MiXCR, one entry per CDR3 protein. The table shows about 100,000 distinct CDR3 sequences, with 8% to 10% occurring only once. The sample comprised blood, either unsorted or a sorted T cell fraction (not recorded which). The receptors stem from a male donor with ankylosing spondylitis or in good health (not recorded which).

This clonotype was recorded many times. This chain's CDR3 is CASSLVQFGDPYF. The CDR3 coding sequence is TGTGCCAGCAGCTTAGTCCAATTCGGAGATCCGTACTTC. The rearrangement uses TRBV7-8 and TRBJ2-7; D ambiguous. Germline V gives CDR1 SGHVS, CDR2 FQNEAQ. CDR3 length: 13 amino acids. V was cut by 1 base and J by 12 bases, with 16 bases left in between. Supplemented by reference TRBV7-8 and TRBJ2-7, the full variable domain reads GAGVSQSPRYKVAKRGQDVALRCDPISGHVSLFWYQQALGQGPEFLTYFQNEAQLDKSGLPSDRFFAERPEGSVSTLKIQRTQQEDSAVYLCASSLVQFGDPYFGPGTRLTVT.

This clonotype was picked up many times. The chain employs TRBV25-1 and TRBJ1-2; perhaps TRBD1 as D (6 bases). This CDR3 has 13 amino acids. The V gene's germline CDR1 is MGHDK and CDR2 SYGVNS. Trimming took off 8 bases at V and 5 bases at J, with 15 bases between the two ends. CDR3: CASRRGAEYGYTF. For the CDR3, the DNA is TGTGCCAGCCGACGGGGGGCTGAATATGGCTACACCTTC.

This clonotype was found many times. The V and J genes are TRBV6-2 or TRBV6-3 and TRBJ2-1; no clear D gene. The CDR3 covers 12 residues. Trimming pared 1 base from V and 5 bases from J, leaving 3 bases between. Looked up from germline, CDR1 is MNHEY and CDR2 is SVGEGT. DNA for the CDR3: TGTGCCAGCAGTTACTGGAACAATGAGCAGTTCTTC. It specifies CASSYWNNEQFF.

This clonotype was counted ten times or more. This sequence joins TRBV3-1 and TRBJ2-1; possible D gene TRBD2, 6 bases. CDR1 LGHDT and CDR2 YNNKEL come from the germline V gene (reference sequence). Trimming removed 2 bases from V and 5 bases from J, with 19 bases in between. The CDR3 loop spans 17 amino acids. DNA of the CDR3: TGTGCCAGCAGCCAAAACGGGAGACAGTGGGACCACAATGAGCAGTTCTTC. It translates to CASSQNGRQWDHNEQFF.

This clonotype was counted many times. The rearrangement uses TRBV19 and TRBJ2-7; TRBD2 aligns across 7 bases. This CDR3 contains 14 residues. After removal of 3 bases from V and 3 bases from J, the junction contained 5 bases not matched to a gene. Germline lookup yields CDR1 LNHDA and CDR2 SQIVND (reference sequence). The CDR3 DNA sequence: TGTGCCAGTAGTATGGCTAGCGGCCTCTACGAGCAGTACTTC. As protein: CASSMASGLYEQYF.

The V call is TRBV7-3, the J call TRBJ2-2; D is perhaps TRBD2 (5 bases). Per the germline V gene, CDR1 is SGHTA and CDR2 is FQGTGA. V lost 5 bases and J lost 1, with 5 bases in between. The CDR3 has 13 residues. For the CDR3, the DNA is TGTGCCAGCAGCCGGGGGAACACCGGGGAGCTGTTTTTT. This translates into CASSRGNTGELFF. Using reference TRBV7-3 and TRBJ2-2 for the parts outside the CDR3, the full variable domain is GAGVSQTPSNKVTEKGKYVELRCDPISGHTALYWYRQSLGQGPEFLIYFQGTGAADDSGLPNDRFFAVRPEGSVSTLKIQRTERGDSAVYLCASSRGNTGELFFGEGSRLTVL.

This clonotype was seen many times. The chain joins TRBV7-2 to TRBJ2-2, with 7 bases that match TRBD2. Germline-derived CDR1 and CDR2 are SGHTA and FQGNSA. The CDR3 is made up of 15 amino acids. The trim removed 5 bases at V and 4 bases at J, leaving 7 bases unmatched. The CDR3 sequence: CASSPRLASTGELFF. In DNA, the CDR3 is TGTGCCAGCAGCCCCCGACTAGCTAGCACCGGGGAGCTGTTTTTT.

This sequence joins TRBV29-1 and TRBJ2-7; no definite D call. This CDR3 is 13 amino acids long. Trimming pared 2 bases from V and 5 bases from J, leaving 13 bases between. Per germline, CDR1 SQVTM and CDR2 ANQGSEA. For the CDR3, the DNA is TGCAGCGTTGAAAAGGTCTCGGGCCACGAGCAGTACTTC. This translates into CSVEKVSGHEQYF.

This clonotype was counted at least ten times. The rearrangement uses TRBV4-2 and TRBJ2-3, with D unresolved. The germline gives CDR1 LGHNA, CDR2 YNFKEQ. The CDR3 has 15 residues. Trimming stripped 3 bases from V and 1 base from J, with 11 bases between. CDR3 nucleotides: TGTGCCAGCAGCCATAAAGCCCATGGCACAGATACGCAGTATTTT. Amino acids: CASSHKAHGTDTQYF.

This clonotype was detected many times. The chain combines TRBV5-1 with TRBJ2-3, with TRBD2 matching 7 bases. CDR3 length: 17 residues. Germline lookup yields CDR1 SGHRS and CDR2 YFSETQ. Trimming cost V 3 bases and J 3 bases; bases outside gene matches: 13. CDR3 bases: TGCGCCAGCAGCTCGGGACTATCTTTTGGGGGAACAGATACGCAGTATTTT. Protein sequence: CASSSGLSFGGTDTQYF.

Comments on this clonotype: A much larger clone differs by one base, so this may be a read error. The chain recombines TRBV20-1 with TRBJ1-1; D remains unclear. The CDR3 totals 11 residues. The germline V gene encodes CDR1 DFQATT and CDR2 SNEGSKA (reference sequence). The V end lost 4 bases, the J end lost 1 base, and 4 bases lay between the germline ends. The CDR3 nucleotides are TGCAGTGCTACGGGGAACACTGAAGCTTTCTTT. As protein: CSATGNTEAFF.

The sample holds many counts of this clonotype. This chain connects TRBV15 to TRBJ2-1; D may be TRBD1 (7 bases). V was cut by 8 bases and J by 5 bases, with 28 bases left in between. CDR1 LNHNV and CDR2 YYDKDF come from the germline V gene (reference sequence). This CDR3 region has 18 residues. As DNA, the CDR3 is TGTGCCACCCGAACCTTCGGGACAGTCCAAGGAGGGAACAATGAGCAGTTCTTC. It is translated as CATRTFGTVQGGNNEQFF.